One TCR beta chain is described in this entry. The specificity of this receptor is unknown. Within one base of it there is no much larger clone, and no base qualities were kept. The data stem from a study of post-analysis software for immune sequencing data (dated by TCRdb to between 2014 and 2017). For the study in its entirety: Disease courses on record covered relapsing-remitting, secondary progressive and progressive-relapsing multiple sclerosis, though some patients had no subtype annotation. The patient repertoires were set against about 10 previously published healthy control repertoires from donors whose ages ranged from roughly 6 to 27 years. A subset of samples was prepared in parallel using single-end sample barcoding, then pooled and co-amplified after Illumina adapter ligation.

Libraries were made using PCR. The data were produced on an Illumina HiSeq 2500. To reduce PCR and sequencing biases, unique molecular identifiers were incorporated into the TCR beta cDNA libraries. Approximately 500,000 cDNA molecules were obtained per 1 to 10 million input T cells, so each molecule approximated one T cell. The same protocol used for the earlier healthy control dataset was applied to prepare and sequence the patient libraries. Samples belonging to the same batch were prepared together, multiplexed and sequenced on a shared HiSeq lane. The original methods were these. MIGEC handled the raw barcoded reads, throwing out single-read molecular identifier groups before consensus assembly and CDR3 extraction. VDJtools was used for post-analysis of the clonotype tables, and diversity was normalized by down-sampling every dataset to the size of the smallest sample. To correct batch-related cross-sample contamination, repertoire overlap clustering matched CDR3 amino acid sequences but not nucleotide sequences. TCRdb's own reprocessing of the public reads used fastp at Q25 and MiXCR and kept productive beta chains. Entries are consolidated by CDR3 protein sequence, retaining the most common genes and DNA. TCRdb assigned the V and J calls; the authors' analysis was not used. Counted in this sample were 650,000 to 900,000 distinct CDR3 sequences; under 60% of them appeared once. The leading ten clones occupy roughly 5.2% of the sample.

To demonstrate the VDJtools post-analysis software, the study profiled TCR beta repertoires from the peripheral blood of around 13 young patients with multiple sclerosis. The patients with multiple sclerosis were children and adolescents between roughly 6 and 15 years of age. Paper-wide results and their limitations: The control group was slightly older than the multiple sclerosis patient group. Strong co-clustering of samples prepared in the same batch was shown by direct clustering with F measure, prompting a batch-effect correction. Four to six TRBV segments, including TRBV5-6, TRBV5-1 and TRBV20-1, were significantly more frequent in patients than controls. Multiple sclerosis patients had significantly lower normalized Chao1 diversity than controls, a result that suggests substantial peripheral T-cell clonal expansion.

V gives up 3 bases and J gives up 1 base, and the segment between their germline ends measures 17 bases. From a lookup of the germline V gene (reference sequence), CDR1 and CDR2 are LNHNV and YYDKDF. The CDR3 contains 17 residues, cysteine and phenylalanine counted. Here the CDR3 DNA is all that survives: 51 bases in frame from base 1. Sequenced material: blood. The origin of this receptor is a girl between 10 and 17 years old with multiple sclerosis. The sequence links TRBV15 to TRBJ2-3; no D gene is confidently identified. The CDR3 sequence is CATSSPSRKPGTDTQYF. The DNA reads TGTGCCACCAGCAGCCCGTCCCGCAAACCTGGCACAGATACGCAGTATTTT.